Listed below are T cell receptor beta chains from one sample, sequenced in a study of long-term antiretroviral therapy in people with HIV. TCRdb's copy holds only in-frame clones and misses some; the assay was immunoSEQ multiplex PCR. The data show approximately 6,500 clones, with roughly 88% seen just once and around 3% held by the top ten. The source was unsorted PBMCs, collected 3.7 years after starting antiretroviral therapy. The receptor set was obtained from a woman aged 45-65 years with HIV. CDR3s include the opening cysteine and the closing phenylalanine or tryptophan. D genes are given only for firm matches. The size entry is marked missing in some rows and otherwise reads once, few, many or a size class.

TRBD1 NA TRBJ2-3 TRBV2 CARGQGRSDTQYF TGTGCCAGGGGACAGGGGAGGTCAGATACGCAGTATTTT
NA NA TRBJ1-1 TRBV27 CASSLEGRHTEAFF TGTGCCAGCAGTTTAGAGGGGAGACACACTGAAGCTTTCTTT
TRBD1 NA TRBJ1-5 TRBV11-2 CASSLGQSTSQPQHF TGTGCCAGCAGCTTGGGACAGTCTACGAGTCAGCCCCAGCATTTT
NA NA TRBJ2-7 TRBV28 CASSSTDSYEQYF TGTGCCAGCAGCTCGACAGACTCCTACGAGCAGTACTTC
NA NA TRBJ1-3 TRBV5-1 CASSSARNTIYF TGCGCCAGCAGCAGCGCGCGGAACACCATATATTTT
TRBD1 NA TRBJ1-2 TRBV27 CASTRQGNTF TGTGCCAGCACTAGACAGGGTAATACCTTC
NA NA TRBJ2-5 TRBV6-5 CASSKPGLETQYF TGTGCCAGCAGTAAACCAGGGTTGGAGACCCAGTACTTC
NA NA TRBJ2-2 TRBV7-2 CASSLDSLANTGELFF TGTGCCAGCAGCTTAGATAGCTTGGCGAACACCGGGGAGCTGTTTTTT
TRBD2 NA TRBJ2-1 TRBV7-9 CASSLGWTSGSNEQFF TGTGCCAGCAGCTTAGGGTGGACTAGCGGTTCCAATGAGCAGTTCTTC
NA NA TRBJ2-2 TRBV11-2 CASSLEGASRVSGRTGELFF TGTGCCAGCAGCTTAGAAGGCGCTAGCAGGGTCTCAGGACGCACCGGGGAGCTGTTTTTT
NA NA TRBJ2-7 TRBV10-3 CAISEWAEQYF TGTGCCATCAGTGAATGGGCCGAGCAGTACTTC
NA NA TRBJ2-7 TRBV7-2 CASSLGWSSYEQYF TGTGCCAGCAGCTTGGGGTGGAGCTCCTACGAGCAGTACTTC
NA NA TRBJ1-1 TRBV19 CATLSRGWNTEAFF TGTGCCACCCTATCGCGGGGATGGAACACTGAAGCTTTCTTT
NA NA TRBJ2-5 TRBV30 CAWSVSSVNQETQYF TGTGCCTGGAGTGTATCGTCGGTCAACCAAGAGACCCAGTACTTC
NA NA TRBJ1-1 TRBV6-5 CASSYSEGEAFF TGTGCCAGCAGTTATTCCGAAGGTGAAGCTTTCTTT
NA NA TRBJ2-1 TRBV5-6 CASSFSVENEQFF TGTGCCAGCAGCTTTTCGGTGGAGAATGAGCAGTTCTTC
NA NA TRBJ2-3 TRBV28 CASSPPRGTDTQYF TGTGCCAGCAGCCCACCCCGGGGCACAGATACGCAGTATTTT
NA NA TRBJ1-1 TRBV13 CASSFPVGGEEEAFF TGTGCCAGCAGCTTCCCAGTAGGGGGAGAAGAGGAAGCTTTCTTT
TRBD1 NA TRBJ2-3 TRBV10-3 CAIRPPTGQGSTDTQYF TGTGCCATCAGACCCCCGACAGGGCAGGGTAGCACAGATACGCAGTATTTT
NA NA TRBJ2-2 TRBV6-1 CASSGTPNTGELFF TGTGCCAGCAGTGGGACACCGAACACCGGGGAGCTGTTTTTT
NA once TRBJ1-1 TRBV7-3 CASSAGGVTEAFF TGTGCCAGCAGCGCCGGGGGCGTCACTGAAGCTTTCTTT
NA NA TRBJ2-3 TRBV2 CASSRTGLSDTQYF TGTGCCAGCAGCCGTACAGGGTTGTCGGATACGCAGTATTTT
TRBD2 NA TRBJ2-5 TRBV4-1 CASSQAGGLKTQYF TGCGCCAGCAGCCAAGCGGGAGGGTTAAAGACCCAGTACTTC
NA once TRBJ2-2 TRBV19 CASRGDSNTGELFF TGTGCCAGTAGGGGAGATTCGAACACCGGGGAGCTGTTTTTT
TRBD1 NA TRBJ1-2 TRBV6-5 CASSSPIQGDGYTF TGTGCCAGCAGTTCTCCAATACAGGGGGATGGCTACACCTTC
TRBD2 NA TRBJ2-3 TRBV2 CASSGSLAGTDTQYF TGTGCCAGCAGTGGAAGTCTAGCGGGGACAGATACGCAGTATTTT
NA NA TRBJ2-5 TRBV7-6 CASSLRGVWETQYF TGTGCCAGCAGCCTCCGGGGTGTGTGGGAGACCCAGTACTTC
NA NA TRBJ2-6 TRBV19 CASTPEWGRNSGANVLTF TGTGCCAGTACTCCCGAGTGGGGGCGAAACTCTGGGGCCAACGTCCTGACTTTC
NA NA TRBJ1-2 TRBV4-1 CASTPPERTANYGYTF TGCGCCAGCACCCCCCCGGAACGGACAGCTAACTATGGCTACACCTTC
NA NA TRBJ2-3 TRBV19 CATGLGAGDTQYF TGTGCCACCGGCCTCGGGGCCGGAGATACGCAGTATTTT
TRBD2 NA TRBJ2-7 TRBV7-9 CASSPDGTSDSQYF TGTGCCAGCAGCCCCGACGGGACTAGCGATAGTCAGTACTTC
NA NA TRBJ2-1 TRBV4-3 CASSRGEEGYNEQFF TGCGCCAGCAGCCGAGGCGAAGAGGGATACAATGAGCAGTTCTTC
NA NA TRBJ1-2 TRBV2 CASSDGAASGQKNYGYTF TGTGCCAGCAGTGACGGGGCAGCGTCAGGACAAAAGAACTATGGCTACACCTTC
NA NA TRBJ2-1 TRBV7-2 CASSLGVNSYVFF TGTGCCAGCAGCTTAGGTGTCAACTCTTATGTGTTCTTC
TRBD2 NA TRBJ2-1 TRBV18 CASSPFGTRQREQFF TGTGCCAGCTCACCATTCGGGACTAGGCAACGTGAGCAGTTCTTC
TRBD1 NA TRBJ2-1 TRBV27 CASSLRDRVYNEQFF TGTGCCAGCAGTCTCCGGGACAGGGTCTACAATGAGCAGTTCTTC
NA NA TRBJ1-5 TRBV7-6 CASSLAQNSNQPQHF TGTGCCAGCAGCTTAGCGCAGAATAGCAATCAGCCCCAGCATTTT
NA NA TRBJ2-7 TRBV18 CASSPPDSSYEQYF TGTGCCAGCTCACCACCAGACAGCTCCTACGAGCAGTACTTC
TRBD1 once TRBJ2-7 TRBV2 CASTRGQGDYEQYF TGTGCCAGCACTAGGGGACAGGGGGACTACGAGCAGTACTTC
NA NA TRBJ2-7 TRBV18 CASSPPMLSSYEQYF TGTGCCAGCTCACCACCGATGCTTAGCTCCTACGAGCAGTACTTC
TRBD1 NA TRBJ2-3 TRBV5-1 CASSLGDRLLTDTQYF TGCGCCAGCAGCTTGGGGGACAGACTTTTAACAGATACGCAGTATTTT
TRBD1 NA TRBJ2-5 TRBV4-1 CASSQDLGRGQETQYF TGCGCCAGCAGCCAAGATTTGGGCAGGGGGCAAGAGACCCAGTACTTC
TRBD2 NA TRBJ2-7 TRBV7-9 CASSSTQSGTPTYEQYF TGTGCCAGCAGCTCCACACAAAGCGGGACCCCCACCTACGAGCAGTACTTC
NA NA TRBJ1-5 TRBV4-3 CASSQDLAIGSSQPQHF TGCGCCAGCAGCCAAGATCTTGCCATAGGTTCTAGTCAGCCCCAGCATTTT
TRBD2 NA TRBJ2-1 TRBV19 CASSLGLTNEQFF TGTGCCAGTAGTTTGGGACTAACCAATGAGCAGTTCTTC
NA NA TRBJ2-1 TRBV7-9 CASSFSGSTVWDEQFF TGTGCCAGCAGCTTTAGTGGGAGTACTGTGTGGGATGAGCAGTTCTTC
TRBD2 NA TRBJ2-5 TRBV29-1 CRGGERDQETQYF TGCAGGGGGGGGGAGCGGGACCAAGAGACCCAGTACTTC
TRBD1 NA TRBJ2-3 TRBV7-2 CASSFRQGGSDTQYF TGTGCCAGCAGCTTTCGACAGGGGGGTTCAGATACGCAGTATTTT
TRBD1 NA TRBJ1-1 TRBV29-1 CSVEGTGVYTEAFF TGCAGCGTTGAGGGGACAGGAGTCTACACTGAAGCTTTCTTT
NA NA TRBJ2-1 TRBV5-1 CASSKAGSVNEQFF TGCGCCAGCTCTAAGGCGGGATCGGTCAATGAGCAGTTCTTC
TRBD1 NA TRBJ2-7 TRBV5-5 CASSLMGQVFYEQYF TGTGCCAGCAGCTTGATGGGACAGGTATTCTACGAGCAGTACTTC
NA NA TRBJ2-2 TRBV6-1 CASSDPSRGFTGELFF TGTGCCAGCAGTGATCCGTCCAGGGGCTTCACCGGGGAGCTGTTTTTT
TRBD2 NA TRBJ2-2 TRBV4-3 CASSQDLAGPGGPYSTGELFF TGCGCCAGCAGCCAAGATTTGGCCGGGCCGGGAGGGCCGTACTCCACCGGGGAGCTGTTTTTT
TRBD2 NA TRBJ2-7 TRBV10-3 CAISPGLAYSYEQYF TGTGCCATCAGTCCCGGACTAGCTTACTCCTACGAGCAGTACTTC
TRBD1 once TRBJ2-1 TRBV11-2 CASSAGTDRSYEQFF TGTGCCAGCAGCGCAGGGACAGACAGATCCTATGAGCAGTTCTTC
NA NA TRBJ2-3 TRBV11-1 CASSLLRTEPLYTQYF TGTGCCAGCAGCTTACTTCGGACGGAGCCTCTGTATACGCAGTATTTT
NA NA TRBJ2-5 TRBV7-9 CASSFGWRETQYF TGTGCCAGCAGCTTCGGGTGGCGAGAGACCCAGTACTTC
NA NA TRBJ2-7 TRBV7-5 CVRSFGSTCSYEQYF TGTGTCAGAAGCTTTGGTAGCACTTGCTCCTACGAGCAGTACTTC
NA NA TRBJ1-2 TRBV6-1 CASSDTLYGYTF TGTGCCAGCAGTGACACCCTCTATGGCTACACCTTC